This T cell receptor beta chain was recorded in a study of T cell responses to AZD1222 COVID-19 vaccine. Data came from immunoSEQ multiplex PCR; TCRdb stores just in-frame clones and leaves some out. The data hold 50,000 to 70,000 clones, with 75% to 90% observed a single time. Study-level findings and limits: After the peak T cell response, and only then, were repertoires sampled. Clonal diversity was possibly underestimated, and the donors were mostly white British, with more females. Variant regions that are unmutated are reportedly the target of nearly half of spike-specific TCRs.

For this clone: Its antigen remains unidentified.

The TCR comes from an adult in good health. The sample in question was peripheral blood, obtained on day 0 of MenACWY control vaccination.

CDR3 protein: CASSQEWDSGIRGNEQFF. The CDR3 nucleotides are TGCGCCAGCAGCCAAGAATGGGATAGCGGGATCCGCGGTAATGAGCAGTTCTTC. The chain carries TRBV4-3 and TRBJ2-1; 8 nucleotides match TRBD2. CDR3 length: 18 amino acids. Germline CDR1 reads LGHNA; CDR2 reads YSLEER. V lost 0 bases to trimming and J lost 7 bases; unmatched junction nucleotides: 14.